One T cell receptor beta chain is described in this entry. The target antigen is unknown. Trimming took 4 bases from V and 2 from J; bases not matched to a gene: 1. This CDR3 is 14 amino acids long. Germline CDR1 reads SQVTM; CDR2 reads ANQGSEA. The data were taken from a study of T-cell reconstitution after alpha-beta-depleted transplantation in children. Overall study results and limits: The authors attributed T-cell counts and diversity one year after transplant mostly to newly produced T cells. Surviving recipient T cells and thymic progenitors accounted for the high day-60 TCRbeta diversity observed in some patients. Roughly two months post-transplant, alpha-beta T cells reportedly originated from several hundred graft clones that had expanded.

TCRbeta library construction was performed incorporating unique molecular identifiers. TCRdb passed the PCR reads through MiXCR, listing each CDR3 protein once. This table has 900,000 or so distinct CDR3 sequences, roughly 15% appearing once. The rearrangement links TRBV29-1 to TRBJ2-1; TRBD2 aligns across 11 bases. The starting material was PBMCs, mostly from graft donor cells, obtained 360 days after TCRalphabeta/CD19-depleted stem cell transplant. The sequence came from a male patient between 5 and 17 years old who had a stem cell transplant for acute lymphoblastic leukemia, so the T cells may come from the graft donor. For the CDR3, the DNA is TGCAGCGTTGTAGCGGGAGGGACCTACAATGAGCAGTTCTTC. This gives the protein CSVVAGGTYNEQFF.